Presented here are 2 T cell receptor beta chains from one specimen sequenced in a study of identical twins. TCRdb reprocessed the 5' RACE reads via MiXCR and lists one record per CDR3 protein. The table shows over 600,000 distinct CDR3 sequences, with approximately 22% occurring only once. These data are also associated with another study on T cells expressing NK-cell markers.

Sequencing was done on a sample of PBMCs. Every receptor here comes from a woman younger than 35 in good health.

This clonotype was found a few times. The chain carries TRBV7-2 and TRBJ2-5; D is ambiguous. The CDR3 consists of 14 residues. The V gene lost 1 base and the J gene lost 5 bases, with 11 bases spanning the gap. Germline V gene data show CDR1 as SGHTA and CDR2 as FQGNSA. CDR3 residues: CASSLEYIGETQYF. CDR3 DNA: TGTGCCAGCAGCTTAGAGTATATTGGGGAGACCCAGTACTTC. Looking up the rest from reference TRBV7-2 and TRBJ2-5 gives the full variable domain: GAGVSQSPSNKVTEKGKDVELRCDPISGHTALYWYRQSLGQGLEFLIYFQGNSAPDKSGLPSDRFSAERTGGSVSTLTIQRTQQEDSAVYLCASSLEYIGETQYFGPGTRLLVL.

This rearrangement joins TRBV5-4 to TRBJ2-6, with D uncertain. CDR1 and CDR2 (germline): SGHNT, YYREEE (reference sequence). The CDR3 extends over 16 amino acids. V was cut by 5 bases and J by 4 bases, with 16 bases left in between. This chain's CDR3 is CASRNGRLTGANVLTF. The CDR3 region has the DNA TGTGCCAGCAGAAACGGACGGCTGACCGGGGCCAACGTCCTGACTTTC.